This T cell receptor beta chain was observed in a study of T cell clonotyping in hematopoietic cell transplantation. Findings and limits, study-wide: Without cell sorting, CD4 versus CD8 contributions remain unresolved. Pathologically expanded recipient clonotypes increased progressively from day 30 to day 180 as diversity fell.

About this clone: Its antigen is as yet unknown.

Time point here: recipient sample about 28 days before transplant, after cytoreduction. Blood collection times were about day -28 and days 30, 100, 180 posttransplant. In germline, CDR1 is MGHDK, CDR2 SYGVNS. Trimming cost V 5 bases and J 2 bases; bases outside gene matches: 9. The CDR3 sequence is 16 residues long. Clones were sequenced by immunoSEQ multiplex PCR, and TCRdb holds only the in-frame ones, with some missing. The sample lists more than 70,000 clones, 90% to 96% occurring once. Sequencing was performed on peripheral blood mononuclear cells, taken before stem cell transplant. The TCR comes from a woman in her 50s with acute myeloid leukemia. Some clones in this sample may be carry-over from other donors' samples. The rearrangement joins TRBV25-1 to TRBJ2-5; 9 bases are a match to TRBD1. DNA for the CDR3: TGTGCCAGCAGTAGATGGGACAGGGTAGGGCAAGAGACCCAGTACTTC. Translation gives CASSRWDRVGQETQYF.